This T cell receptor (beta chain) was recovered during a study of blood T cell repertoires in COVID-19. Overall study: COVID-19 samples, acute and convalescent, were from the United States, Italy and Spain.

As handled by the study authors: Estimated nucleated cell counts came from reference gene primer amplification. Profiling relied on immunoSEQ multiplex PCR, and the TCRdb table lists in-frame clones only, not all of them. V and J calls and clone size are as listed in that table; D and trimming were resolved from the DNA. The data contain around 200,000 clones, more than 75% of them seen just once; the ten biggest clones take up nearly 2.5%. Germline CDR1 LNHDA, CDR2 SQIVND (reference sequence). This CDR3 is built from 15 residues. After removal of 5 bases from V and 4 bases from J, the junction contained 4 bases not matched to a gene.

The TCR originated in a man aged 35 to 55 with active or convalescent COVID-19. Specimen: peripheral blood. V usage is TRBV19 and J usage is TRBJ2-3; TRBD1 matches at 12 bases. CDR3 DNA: TGTGCCAGTAGTGGCCGGGACAGGGGGCCAGATACGCAGTATTTT. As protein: CASSGRDRGPDTQYF.